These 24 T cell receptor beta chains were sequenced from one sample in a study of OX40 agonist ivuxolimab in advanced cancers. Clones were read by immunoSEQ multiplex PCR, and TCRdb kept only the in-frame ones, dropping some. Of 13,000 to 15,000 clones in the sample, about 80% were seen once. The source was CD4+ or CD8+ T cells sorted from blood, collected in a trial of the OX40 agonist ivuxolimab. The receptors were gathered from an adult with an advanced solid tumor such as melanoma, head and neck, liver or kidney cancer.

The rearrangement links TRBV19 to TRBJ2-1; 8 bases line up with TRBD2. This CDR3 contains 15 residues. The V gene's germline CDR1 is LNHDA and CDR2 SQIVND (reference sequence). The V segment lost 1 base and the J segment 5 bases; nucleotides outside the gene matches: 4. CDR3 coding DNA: TGTGCCAGTAGTATAGCTAGCGGGCTCAACAATGAGCAGTTCTTC. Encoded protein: CASSIASGLNNEQFF.

In DNA form, the CDR3 reads TGTGCCAGCAGGCTTCAGGGGGCTTCCTACAATGAGCAGTTCTTC. Translated, it gives CASRLQGASYNEQFF. V gene TRBV6-5 combines with J gene TRBJ2-1; 8 bases align to TRBD1. Germline trimming cut 6 bases from V and 1 base from J; bases unmatched to any gene: 5. Germline V CDR1 and CDR2: MNHEY, SVGAGI. This CDR3 is 15 amino acids long.

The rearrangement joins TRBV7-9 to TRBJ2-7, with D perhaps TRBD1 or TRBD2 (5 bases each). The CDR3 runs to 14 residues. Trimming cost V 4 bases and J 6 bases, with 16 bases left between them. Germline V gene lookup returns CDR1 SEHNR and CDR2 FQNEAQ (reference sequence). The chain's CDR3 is CASSSSGSRVEQYF. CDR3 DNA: TGTGCCAGCAGCTCCTCTGGGAGCAGGGTCGAGCAGTACTTC.

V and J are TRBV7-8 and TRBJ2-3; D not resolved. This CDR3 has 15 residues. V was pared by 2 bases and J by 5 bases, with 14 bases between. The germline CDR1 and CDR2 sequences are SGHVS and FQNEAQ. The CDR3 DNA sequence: TGTGCCAGCAGCTTAATAGGGTTCGATAAAGATACGCAGTATTTT. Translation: CASSLIGFDKDTQYF.

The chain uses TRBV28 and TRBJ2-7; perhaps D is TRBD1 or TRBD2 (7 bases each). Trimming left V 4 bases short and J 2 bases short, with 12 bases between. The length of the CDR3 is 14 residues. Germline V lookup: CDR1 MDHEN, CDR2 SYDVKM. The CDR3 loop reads CASSSQGGAYEQYF. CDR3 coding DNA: TGTGCCAGCAGTTCCCAGGGGGGGGCCTACGAGCAGTACTTC. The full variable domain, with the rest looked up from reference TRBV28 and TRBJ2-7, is DVKVTQSSRYLVKRTGEKVFLECVQDMDHENMFWYRQDPGLGLRLIYFSYDVKMKEKGDIPEGYSVSREKKERFSLILESASTNQTSMYLCASSSQGGAYEQYFGPGTRLTVT.

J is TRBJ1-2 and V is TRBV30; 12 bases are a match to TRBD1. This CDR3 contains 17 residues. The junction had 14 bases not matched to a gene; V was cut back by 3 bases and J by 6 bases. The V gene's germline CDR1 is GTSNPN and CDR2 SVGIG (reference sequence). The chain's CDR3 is CAWSDTLRDRGPDGYTF. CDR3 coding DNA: TGTGCCTGGAGCGATACACTCCGGGACAGGGGGCCGGATGGCTACACCTTC.

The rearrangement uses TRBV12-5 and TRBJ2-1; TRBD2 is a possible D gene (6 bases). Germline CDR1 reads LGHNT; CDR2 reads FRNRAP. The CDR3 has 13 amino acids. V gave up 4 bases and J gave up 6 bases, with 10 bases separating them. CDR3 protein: CASGWGTLNEQFF. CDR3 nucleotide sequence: TGTGCTAGTGGTTGGGGGACTCTCAATGAGCAGTTCTTC.

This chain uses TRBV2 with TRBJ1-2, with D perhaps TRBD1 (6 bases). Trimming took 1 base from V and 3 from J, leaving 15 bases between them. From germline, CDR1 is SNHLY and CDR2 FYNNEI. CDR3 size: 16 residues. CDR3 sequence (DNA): TGTGCCAGCAGTGAAGAGGACGGGGGCGCTGACTATGGCTACACCTTC. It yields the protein CASSEEDGGADYGYTF.

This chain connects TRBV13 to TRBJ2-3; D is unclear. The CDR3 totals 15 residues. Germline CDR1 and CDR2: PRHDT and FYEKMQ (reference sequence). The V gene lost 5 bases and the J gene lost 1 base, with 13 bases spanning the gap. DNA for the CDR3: TGTGCCAGCAGCGATACTGGGCTGGGCACAGATACGCAGTATTTT. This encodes CASSDTGLGTDTQYF. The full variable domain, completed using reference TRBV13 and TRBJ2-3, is AAGVIQSPRHLIKEKRETATLKCYPIPRHDTVYWYQQGPGQDPQFLISFYEKMQSDKGSIPDRFSAQQFSDYHSELNMSSLELGDSALYFCASSDTGLGTDTQYFGPGTRLTVL.

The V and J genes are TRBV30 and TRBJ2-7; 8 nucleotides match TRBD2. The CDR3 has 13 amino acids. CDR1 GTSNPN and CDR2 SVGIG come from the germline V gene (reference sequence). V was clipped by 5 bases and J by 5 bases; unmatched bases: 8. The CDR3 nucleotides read TGTGCCTGGGAGAGCGGGAGACTGGACGAGCAGTACTTC. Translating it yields CAWESGRLDEQYF.

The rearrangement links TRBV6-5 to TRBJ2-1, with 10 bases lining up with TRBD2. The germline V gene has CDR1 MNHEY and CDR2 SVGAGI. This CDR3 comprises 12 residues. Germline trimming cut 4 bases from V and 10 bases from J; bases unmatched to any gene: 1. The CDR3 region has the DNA TGTGCCAGCAGTTCGGGACTAGCGGAGCAGTTCTTC. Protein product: CASSSGLAEQFF.

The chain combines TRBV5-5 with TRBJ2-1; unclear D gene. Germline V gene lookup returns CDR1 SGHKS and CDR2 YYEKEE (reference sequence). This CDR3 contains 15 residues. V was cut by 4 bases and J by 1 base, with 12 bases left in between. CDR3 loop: CASSVFLDSYNEQFF. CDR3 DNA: TGTGCCAGCAGCGTTTTCTTGGATTCCTACAATGAGCAGTTCTTC.

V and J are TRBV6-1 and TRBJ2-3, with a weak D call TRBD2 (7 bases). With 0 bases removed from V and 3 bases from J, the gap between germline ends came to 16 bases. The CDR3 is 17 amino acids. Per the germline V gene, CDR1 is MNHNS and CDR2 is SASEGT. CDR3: CASSEARWGGRTDTQYF. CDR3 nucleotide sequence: TGTGCCAGCAGTGAAGCCAGATGGGGGGGCAGGACAGATACGCAGTATTTT.

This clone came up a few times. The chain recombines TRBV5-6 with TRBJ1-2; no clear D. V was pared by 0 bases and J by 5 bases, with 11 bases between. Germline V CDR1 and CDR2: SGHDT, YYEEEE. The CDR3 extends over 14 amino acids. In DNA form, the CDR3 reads TGTGCCAGCAGCTTGGCTAGGGCCCGATATGGCTACACCTTC. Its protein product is CASSLARARYGYTF.

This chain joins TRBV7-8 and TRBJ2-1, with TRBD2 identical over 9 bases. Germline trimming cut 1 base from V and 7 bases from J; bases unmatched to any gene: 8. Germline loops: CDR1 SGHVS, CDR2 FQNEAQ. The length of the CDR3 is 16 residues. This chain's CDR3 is CASSLDRTSARNEQFF. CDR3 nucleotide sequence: TGTGCCAGCAGCTTAGACCGGACTAGCGCCAGAAATGAGCAGTTCTTC.

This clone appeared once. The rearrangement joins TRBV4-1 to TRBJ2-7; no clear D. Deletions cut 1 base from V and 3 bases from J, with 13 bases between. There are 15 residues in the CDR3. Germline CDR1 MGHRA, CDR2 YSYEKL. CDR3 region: CASSQGAVSFYEQYF. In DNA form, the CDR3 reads TGCGCCAGCAGCCAAGGTGCCGTCTCCTTCTACGAGCAGTACTTC.

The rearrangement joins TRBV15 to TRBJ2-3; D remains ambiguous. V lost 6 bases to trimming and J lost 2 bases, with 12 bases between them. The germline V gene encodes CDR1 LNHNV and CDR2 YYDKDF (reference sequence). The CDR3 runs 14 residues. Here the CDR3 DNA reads TGTGCCACCAGAAGTCTCCCAGTCACAGATACGCAGTATTTT. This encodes CATRSLPVTDTQYF. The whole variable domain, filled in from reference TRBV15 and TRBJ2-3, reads DAMVIQNPRYQVTQFGKPVTLSCSQTLNHNVMYWYQQKSSQAPKLLFHYYDKDFNNEADTPDNFQSRRPNTSFCFLDIRSPGLGDTAMYLCATRSLPVTDTQYFGPGTRLTVL.

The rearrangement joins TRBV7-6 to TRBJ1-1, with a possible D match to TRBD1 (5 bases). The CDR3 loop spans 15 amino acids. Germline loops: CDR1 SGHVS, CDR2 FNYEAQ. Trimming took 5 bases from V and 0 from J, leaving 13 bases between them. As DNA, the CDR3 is TGTGCCAGCAGCCCGAACGGGGGAATGAACACTGAAGCTTTCTTT. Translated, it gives CASSPNGGMNTEAFF.

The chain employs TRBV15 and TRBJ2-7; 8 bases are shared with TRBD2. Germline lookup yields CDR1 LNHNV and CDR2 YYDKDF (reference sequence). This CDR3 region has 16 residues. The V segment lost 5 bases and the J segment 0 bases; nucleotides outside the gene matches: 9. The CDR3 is CATSGYGRGSSYEQYF. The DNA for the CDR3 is TGTGCCACCAGCGGGTACGGGAGGGGGAGCTCCTACGAGCAGTACTTC.

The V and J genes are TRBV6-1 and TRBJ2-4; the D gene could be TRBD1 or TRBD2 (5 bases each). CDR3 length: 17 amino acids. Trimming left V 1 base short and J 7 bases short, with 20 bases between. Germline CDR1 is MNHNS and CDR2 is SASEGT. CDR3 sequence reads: CASSEGGREVGVNIQYF. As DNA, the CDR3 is TGTGCCAGCAGTGAAGGGGGCAGGGAAGTGGGAGTGAACATTCAGTACTTC.

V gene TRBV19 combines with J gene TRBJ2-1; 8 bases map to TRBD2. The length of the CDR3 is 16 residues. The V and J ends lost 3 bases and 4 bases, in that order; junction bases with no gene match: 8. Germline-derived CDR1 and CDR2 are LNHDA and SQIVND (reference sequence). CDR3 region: CASSMGAGDPYNEQFF. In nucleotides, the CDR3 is TGTGCCAGTAGTATGGGAGCGGGAGACCCGTACAATGAGCAGTTCTTC.

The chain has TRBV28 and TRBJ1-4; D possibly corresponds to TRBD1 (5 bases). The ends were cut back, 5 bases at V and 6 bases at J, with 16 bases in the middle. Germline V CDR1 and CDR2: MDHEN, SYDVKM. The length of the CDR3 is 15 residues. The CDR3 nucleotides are TGTGCCAGCAGTCTCCGGGACCCGGGTTATGAAAAACTGTTTTTT. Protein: CASSLRDPGYEKLFF.

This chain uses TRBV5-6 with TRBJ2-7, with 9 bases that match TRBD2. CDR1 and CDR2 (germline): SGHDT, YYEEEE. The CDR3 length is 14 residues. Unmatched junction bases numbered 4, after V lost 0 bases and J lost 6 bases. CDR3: CASSLVAGEVEQYF. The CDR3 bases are TGTGCCAGCAGCTTGGTAGCGGGAGAAGTCGAGCAGTACTTC.

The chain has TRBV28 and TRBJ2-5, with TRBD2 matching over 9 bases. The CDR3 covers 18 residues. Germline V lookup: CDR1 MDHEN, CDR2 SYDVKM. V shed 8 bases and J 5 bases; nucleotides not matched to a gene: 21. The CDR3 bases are TGTGCCAGCTCCAGTTTATCAGTCCCTAGCGGGATGGCGGAGACCCAGTACTTC. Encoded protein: CASSSLSVPSGMAETQYF.